What follows are 8 T cell receptor beta chains derived from one specimen sequenced in a study of brain T cells in children with intractable seizures. Profiling relied on immunoSEQ multiplex PCR, and the TCRdb table lists in-frame clones only, not all of them. The top ten clones hold under 4.5% of a sample with over 95,000 clones, 94% of them seen once. Sequenced material: peripheral blood, taken at surgery. The receptors were gathered from a boy in the first two years of life with hemimegalencephaly and intractable seizures.

This chain connects TRBV4-2 to TRBJ2-5; D may be TRBD1 (6 bases). The germline V gene has CDR1 LGHNA and CDR2 YNFKEQ. The CDR3 totals 16 residues. V was shortened by 0 bases and J by 2 bases, with 13 bases between the two germline ends. CDR3 protein: CASSQEGAGRQETQYF. The CDR3, as DNA: TGTGCCAGCAGCCAAGAGGGGGCGGGCCGACAAGAGACCCAGTACTTC.

The gene calls are TRBV27 and TRBJ2-7; 9 nucleotides match TRBD2. The germline V gene has CDR1 MNHEY and CDR2 SMNVEV (reference sequence). With 4 bases clipped from V and 3 bases from J, the junction kept 7 bases outside the gene matches. The CDR3 spans 15 residues. CDR3 amino acids: CASSYLAGPIYEQYF. Here the CDR3 DNA reads TGTGCCAGCAGTTATCTAGCGGGACCAATCTACGAGCAGTACTTC.

The genes are TRBV6-2 or TRBV6-3 and TRBJ2-7; D unresolved. The CDR3 has 13 amino acids. Deletions cut 0 bases from V and 3 bases from J, with 6 bases between. Looked up from germline, CDR1 is MNHEY and CDR2 is SVGEGT. CDR3 sequence: CASSYSISYEQYF. The CDR3 nucleotides are TGTGCCAGCAGTTACTCGATAAGCTACGAGCAGTACTTC.

The sample holds one count of this clone. The chain combines TRBV7-3 with TRBJ2-3; D might be TRBD2 (5 bases). This CDR3 spans 14 amino acids. Trimming shortened V by 5 bases and J by 3 bases, and 12 bases separated the two germline ends. Germline V lookup: CDR1 SGHTA, CDR2 FQGTGA. This CDR3 reads CASSPASGTDTQYF. In DNA, the CDR3 is TGTGCCAGCAGCCCCGCAAGCGGTACAGATACGCAGTATTTT. Looking up the rest from reference TRBV7-3 and TRBJ2-3 gives the full variable domain: GAGVSQTPSNKVTEKGKYVELRCDPISGHTALYWYRQSLGQGPEFLIYFQGTGAADDSGLPNDRFFAVRPEGSVSTLKIQRTERGDSAVYLCASSPASGTDTQYFGPGTRLTVL.

The chain joins TRBV27 to TRBJ2-1; the D gene is possibly TRBD1 (5 bases). Between the trimmed V and J ends, which lost 7 bases and 2 bases, there was a span of 15 bases. The CDR3 is made up of 15 amino acids. Looked up from germline, CDR1 is MNHEY and CDR2 is SMNVEV (reference sequence). For the CDR3, the DNA is TGTGCCAGCACCCTCAATGCAGGGCCCTACAATGAGCAGTTCTTC. Its protein is CASTLNAGPYNEQFF.

The chain carries TRBV6-1 and TRBJ2-7, with no clear D. Trimming removed 3 bases from V and 3 bases from J, with 6 bases in between. The CDR3 loop spans 12 amino acids. Germline CDR1 MNHNS, CDR2 SASEGT. The CDR3 nucleotides are TGTGCCAGCAGTGAGTTTCGCTACGAGCAGTACTTC. It codes for CASSEFRYEQYF.

This clone was counted a single time. The chain has TRBV5-1 and TRBJ2-2; 7 bases line up with TRBD1. CDR1 is SGHRS and CDR2 is YFSETQ in the germline V gene. The CDR3 extends over 17 amino acids. With 0 bases clipped from V and 4 bases from J, the junction kept 9 bases outside the gene matches. CDR3 nucleotides: TGCGCCAGCAGCTTGGGACAGGGCGCCCCGGGCACCGGGGAGCTGTTTTTT. This translates into CASSLGQGAPGTGELFF.

The J gene is TRBJ1-2, the V gene TRBV12-3 or TRBV12-4; 7 nucleotides align to TRBD1. J gave up 5 bases and V 6 bases, and 6 bases lay outside the gene matches. This CDR3 spans 13 amino acids. The CDR3 nucleotides read TGTGCCAGCAGCCGGACAGGCCTTTATGGCTACACCTTC. Its protein is CASSRTGLYGYTF.